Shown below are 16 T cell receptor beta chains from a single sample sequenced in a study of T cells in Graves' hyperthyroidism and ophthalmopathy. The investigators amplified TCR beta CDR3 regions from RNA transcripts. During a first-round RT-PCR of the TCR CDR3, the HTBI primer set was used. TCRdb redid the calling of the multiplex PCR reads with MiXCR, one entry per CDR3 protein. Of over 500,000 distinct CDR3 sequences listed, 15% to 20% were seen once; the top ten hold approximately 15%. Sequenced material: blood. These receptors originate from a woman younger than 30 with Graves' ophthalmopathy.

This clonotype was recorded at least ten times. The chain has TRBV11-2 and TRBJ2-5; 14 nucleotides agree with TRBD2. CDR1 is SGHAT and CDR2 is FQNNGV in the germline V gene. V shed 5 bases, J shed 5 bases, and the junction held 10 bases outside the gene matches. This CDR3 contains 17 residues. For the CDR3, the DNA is TGTGCCAGCAGCGACCCGGGACTAGCGGGGGAAAGGGAGACCCAGTACTTC. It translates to CASSDPGLAGERETQYF.

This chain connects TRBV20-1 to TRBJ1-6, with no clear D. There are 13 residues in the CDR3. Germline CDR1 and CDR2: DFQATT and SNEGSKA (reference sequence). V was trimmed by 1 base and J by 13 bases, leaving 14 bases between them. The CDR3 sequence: CSARGSGWGPLHF. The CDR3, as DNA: TGCAGTGCTAGAGGGTCAGGCTGGGGTCCCCTCCACTTT.

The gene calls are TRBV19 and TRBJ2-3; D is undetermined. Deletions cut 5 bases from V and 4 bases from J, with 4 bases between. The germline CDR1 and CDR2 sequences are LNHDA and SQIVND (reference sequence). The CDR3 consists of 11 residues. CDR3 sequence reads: CASSASDTQYF. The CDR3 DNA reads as TGTGCCAGTAGTGCGTCAGATACGCAGTATTTT.

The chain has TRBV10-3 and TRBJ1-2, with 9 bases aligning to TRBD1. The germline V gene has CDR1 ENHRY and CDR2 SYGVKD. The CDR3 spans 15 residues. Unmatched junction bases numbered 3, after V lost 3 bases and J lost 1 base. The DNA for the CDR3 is TGTGCCATCAGTGACCGGGGACAGGGTAACTATGGCTACACCTTC. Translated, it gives CAISDRGQGNYGYTF.

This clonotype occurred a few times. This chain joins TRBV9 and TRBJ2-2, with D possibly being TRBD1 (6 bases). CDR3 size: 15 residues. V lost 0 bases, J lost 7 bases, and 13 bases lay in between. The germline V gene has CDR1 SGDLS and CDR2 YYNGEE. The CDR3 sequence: CASSVASGAGGELFF. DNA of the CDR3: TGTGCCAGCAGCGTAGCATCAGGGGCGGGCGGGGAGCTGTTTTTT.

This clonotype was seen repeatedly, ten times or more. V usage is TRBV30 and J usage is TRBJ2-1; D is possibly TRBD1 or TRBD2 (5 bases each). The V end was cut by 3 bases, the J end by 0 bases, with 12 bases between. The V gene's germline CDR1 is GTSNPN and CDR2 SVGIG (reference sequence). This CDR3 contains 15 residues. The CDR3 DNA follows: TGTGCCTGGAGACGGGGCAGTAGCTCCTACAATGAGCAGTTCTTC. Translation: CAWRRGSSSYNEQFF.

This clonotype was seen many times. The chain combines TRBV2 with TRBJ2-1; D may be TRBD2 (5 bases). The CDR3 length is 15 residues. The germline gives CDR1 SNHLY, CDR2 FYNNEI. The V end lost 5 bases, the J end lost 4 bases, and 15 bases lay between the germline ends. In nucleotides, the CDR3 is TGTGCCAGCAGTCCTGAACTAGTTAAATACAATGAGCAGTTCTTC. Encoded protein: CASSPELVKYNEQFF.

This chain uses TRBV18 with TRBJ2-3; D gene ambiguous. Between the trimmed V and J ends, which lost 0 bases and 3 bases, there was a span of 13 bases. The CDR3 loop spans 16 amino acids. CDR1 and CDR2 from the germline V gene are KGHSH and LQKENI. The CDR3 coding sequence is TGTGCCAGCTCACCACCTGCCACCACCTTAACAGATACGCAGTATTTT. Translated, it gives CASSPPATTLTDTQYF.

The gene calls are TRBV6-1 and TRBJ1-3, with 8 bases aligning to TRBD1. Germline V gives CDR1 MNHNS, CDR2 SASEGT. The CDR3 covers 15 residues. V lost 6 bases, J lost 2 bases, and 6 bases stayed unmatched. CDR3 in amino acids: CASRPLQGAGNTIYF. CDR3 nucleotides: TGTGCCAGCAGACCATTACAGGGGGCTGGAAACACCATATATTTT.

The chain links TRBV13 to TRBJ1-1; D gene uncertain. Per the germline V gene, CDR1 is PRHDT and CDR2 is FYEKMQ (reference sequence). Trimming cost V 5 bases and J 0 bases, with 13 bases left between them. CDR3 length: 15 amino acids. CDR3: CASSPGGGMNTEAFF. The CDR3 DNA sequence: TGTGCCAGCAGCCCGGGTGGAGGGATGAACACTGAAGCTTTCTTT. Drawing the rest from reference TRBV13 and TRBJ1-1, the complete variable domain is AAGVIQSPRHLIKEKRETATLKCYPIPRHDTVYWYQQGPGQDPQFLISFYEKMQSDKGSIPDRFSAQQFSDYHSELNMSSLELGDSALYFCASSPGGGMNTEAFFGQGTRLTVV.

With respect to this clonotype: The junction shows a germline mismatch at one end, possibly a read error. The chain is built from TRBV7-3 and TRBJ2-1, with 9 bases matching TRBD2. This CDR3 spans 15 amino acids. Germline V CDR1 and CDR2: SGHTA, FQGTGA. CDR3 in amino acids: CASSKAGGSYNEQLF. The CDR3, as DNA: TGTGCCAGCAGCAAAGCGGGGGGTTCCTACAATGAGCAGCTCTTC. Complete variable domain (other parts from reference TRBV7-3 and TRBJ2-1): GAGVSQTPSNKVTEKGKYVELRCDPISGHTALYWYRQSLGQGPEFLIYFQGTGAADDSGLPNDRFFAVRPEGSVSTLKIQRTERGDSAVYLCASSKAGGSYNEQLFGPGTRLTVL.

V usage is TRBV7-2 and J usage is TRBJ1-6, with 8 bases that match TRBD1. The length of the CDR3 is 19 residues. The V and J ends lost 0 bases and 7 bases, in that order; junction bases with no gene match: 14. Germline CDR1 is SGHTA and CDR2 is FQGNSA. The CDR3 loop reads CASSLALGGQGALNSPLHF. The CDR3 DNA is TGTGCCAGCAGCTTAGCTTTAGGAGGGCAGGGGGCGCTGAATTCACCCCTCCACTTT.

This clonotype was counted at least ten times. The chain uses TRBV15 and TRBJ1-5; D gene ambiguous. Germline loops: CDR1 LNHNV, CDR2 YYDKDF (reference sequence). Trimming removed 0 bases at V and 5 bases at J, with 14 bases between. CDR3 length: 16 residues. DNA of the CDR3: TGTGCCACCAGCAGAGATGAGGGTACACATTATCAGCCCCAGCATTTT. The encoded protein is CATSRDEGTHYQPQHF.

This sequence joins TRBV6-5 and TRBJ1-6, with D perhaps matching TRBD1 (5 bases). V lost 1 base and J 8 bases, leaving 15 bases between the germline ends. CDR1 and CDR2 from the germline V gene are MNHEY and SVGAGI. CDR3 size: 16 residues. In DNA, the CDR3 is TGTGCCAGCAGTTACTGGGGCCGTCCCGGGGATTCACCCCTCCACTTT. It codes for CASSYWGRPGDSPLHF.

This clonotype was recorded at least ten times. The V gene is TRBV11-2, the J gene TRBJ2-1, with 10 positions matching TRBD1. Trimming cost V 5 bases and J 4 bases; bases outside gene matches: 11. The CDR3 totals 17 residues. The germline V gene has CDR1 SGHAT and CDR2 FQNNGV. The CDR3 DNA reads TGTGCCAGCAGCACGCTCCGGGACAGGGGAAAATACAATGAGCAGTTCTTC. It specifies CASSTLRDRGKYNEQFF.

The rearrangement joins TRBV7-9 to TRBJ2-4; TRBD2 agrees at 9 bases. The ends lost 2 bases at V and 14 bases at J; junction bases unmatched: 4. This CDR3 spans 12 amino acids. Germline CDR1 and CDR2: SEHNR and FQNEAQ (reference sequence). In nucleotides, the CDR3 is TGTGCCAGCAGCTTATCGGGCGGGGGGGAGTACTTC. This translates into CASSLSGGGEYF.